The entry below gives a single TCR beta chain sequence along with its context. Assembly of TCR beta libraries relied on iRepertoire HTBI primers together with Arm-PCR of CDR3 regions. TCRdb reprocessed the multiplex PCR reads via MiXCR and lists one record per CDR3 protein. The sample holds around 450,000 distinct CDR3 sequences, about 15% seen once. The data were taken from a study of regulatory T cells in long-lasting Graves disease. Time point noted: newly diagnosed GD, antithyroid drugs for less than 3 months. From RNA extracted from PBMCs, the TCR library was made. All patients originated from an endocrinology department located in Xi'an, China. This CDR3 has 16 amino acids. V shed 2 bases and J shed 5 bases, with 16 bases lying between them. Germline loops: CDR1 SEHNR, CDR2 FQNEAQ (reference sequence). These data also featured in a second study, about T cells in Graves' hyperthyroidism and ophthalmopathy. That work contributes: Not enrolled were patients with uncontrolled infection, other autoimmune disease, pregnancy or lactation. First-round RT-PCR with HTBI primers amplified the TCR CDR3 region.

The gene calls are TRBV7-9 and TRBJ2-1; D tentatively reads TRBD1 or TRBD2 (6 bases each). This specimen was peripheral blood mononuclear cells (PBMCs), taken at new diagnosis, from a patient treated with antithyroid drugs. This receptor was taken from a middle-aged woman with Graves disease. CDR3 in DNA: TGTGCCAGCAGCTTAAACTACAGGGAGGACCACAATGAGCAGTTCTTC. Translated, it gives CASSLNYREDHNEQFF.